This T cell receptor (beta chain) is from a study of spatial heterogeneity in lung cancer. A unique molecular identifier was attached to every TCR cDNA molecule. Each CDR3 protein gets one entry after TCRdb re-called the 5' RACE reads with MiXCR. Found here are under 6,500 distinct CDR3 sequences, around 4.3% of them singletons; the top ten hold approximately 13%. CDR3 size: 13 residues. The germline V and J ends were trimmed by 5 bases and 0 bases, with 8 bases remaining between them. Germline V CDR1 and CDR2: SGHRS, YFSETQ. In its sample, this clonotype ranks as medium-sized. Time point here: sample taken at primary tumor resection.

The sequences come from normal lung tissue next to the tumor, collected at surgery. The genes are TRBV5-1 and TRBJ1-2; no definite D call. This receptor was identified in a male donor with early-stage non-small cell lung cancer. CDR3 region: CASRADSNYGYTF. The CDR3 DNA sequence: TGCGCCAGCAGGGCTGATTCTAACTATGGCTACACCTTC. Full variable domain (rest looked up from reference TRBV5-1 and TRBJ1-2): KAGVTQTPRYLIKTRGQQVTLSCSPISGHRSVSWYQQTPGQGLQFLFEYFSETQRNKGNFPGRFSGRQFSNSRSEMNVSTLELGDSALYLCASRADSNYGYTFGSGTRLTVV.